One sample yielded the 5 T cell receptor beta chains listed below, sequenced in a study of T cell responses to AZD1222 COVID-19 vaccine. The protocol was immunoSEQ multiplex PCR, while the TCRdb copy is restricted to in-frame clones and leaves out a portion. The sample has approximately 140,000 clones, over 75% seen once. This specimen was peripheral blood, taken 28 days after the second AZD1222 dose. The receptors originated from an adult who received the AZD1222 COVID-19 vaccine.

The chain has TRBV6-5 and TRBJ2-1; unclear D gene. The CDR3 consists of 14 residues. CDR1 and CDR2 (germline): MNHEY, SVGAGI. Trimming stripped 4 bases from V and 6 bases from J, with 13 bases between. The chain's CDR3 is CASSSPMSGNEQFF. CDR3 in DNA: TGTGCCAGCAGTTCCCCCATGTCGGGCAATGAGCAGTTCTTC.

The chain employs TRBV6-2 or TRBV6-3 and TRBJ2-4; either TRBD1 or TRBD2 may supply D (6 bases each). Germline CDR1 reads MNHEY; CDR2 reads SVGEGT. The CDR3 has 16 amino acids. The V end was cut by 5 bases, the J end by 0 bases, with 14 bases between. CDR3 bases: TGTGCCAGCAGTAGGGGGGTAGCGGTAGCCAAAAACATTCAGTACTTC. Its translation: CASSRGVAVAKNIQYF.

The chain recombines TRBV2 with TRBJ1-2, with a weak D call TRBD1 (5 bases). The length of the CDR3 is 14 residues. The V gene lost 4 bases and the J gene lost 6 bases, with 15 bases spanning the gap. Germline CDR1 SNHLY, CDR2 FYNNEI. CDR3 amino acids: CASSVRQGGNGYTF. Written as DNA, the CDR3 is TGTGCCAGCAGTGTAAGGCAGGGAGGAAATGGCTACACCTTC.

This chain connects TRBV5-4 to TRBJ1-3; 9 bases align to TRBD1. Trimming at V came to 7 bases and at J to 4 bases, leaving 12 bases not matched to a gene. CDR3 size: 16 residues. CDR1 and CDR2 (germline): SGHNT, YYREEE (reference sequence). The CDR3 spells CASARGGTGPGNTIYF. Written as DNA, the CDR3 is TGTGCCAGCGCCCGGGGAGGGACAGGGCCAGGAAACACCATATATTTT.

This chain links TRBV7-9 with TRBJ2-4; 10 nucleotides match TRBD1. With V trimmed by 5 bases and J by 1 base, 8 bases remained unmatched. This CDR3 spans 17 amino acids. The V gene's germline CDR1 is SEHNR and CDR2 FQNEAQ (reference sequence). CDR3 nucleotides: TGTGCCAGCAGCCCTGGACAGGGGGTGAAGGCCAAAAACATTCAGTACTTC. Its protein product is CASSPGQGVKAKNIQYF.